The present T cell receptor (beta chain) was sequenced within a study of OX40 agonist ivuxolimab in advanced cancers. As for the study in general: Ivuxolimab was administered intravenously to patients at 0.01 to 10 mg/kg every 2 weeks. The mean age was approximately 60 years, ranging from 23 to 79, with 82.7% of participants male.

Systemic immunosuppression or autoimmune disease history was grounds to exclude patients. Blood got drawn at baseline, again on cycle 4 day 1, and then on cycle 7 day 1. Germline assignment: CDR1 SEHNR and CDR2 FQNEAQ (reference sequence). Trimming stripped 2 bases from V and 3 bases from J, with 16 bases between. The CDR3 totals 16 residues. Generated by immunoSEQ multiplex PCR, the TCRdb table keeps only in-frame clones and is missing some. The sample consists of approximately 7,000 clones, approximately 80% of them appearing once. The chain recombines TRBV7-9 with TRBJ1-1, with D unclear. The origin of this receptor is an adult with an advanced solid tumor such as melanoma, head and neck, liver or kidney cancer. The sample consisted of CD4+ or CD8+ T cells sorted from blood, taken in a trial of the OX40 agonist ivuxolimab. CDR3 residues: CASSLRTLGWDTEAFF. CDR3 nucleotide sequence: TGTGCCAGCAGCTTAAGGACGCTGGGGTGGGACACTGAAGCTTTCTTT.